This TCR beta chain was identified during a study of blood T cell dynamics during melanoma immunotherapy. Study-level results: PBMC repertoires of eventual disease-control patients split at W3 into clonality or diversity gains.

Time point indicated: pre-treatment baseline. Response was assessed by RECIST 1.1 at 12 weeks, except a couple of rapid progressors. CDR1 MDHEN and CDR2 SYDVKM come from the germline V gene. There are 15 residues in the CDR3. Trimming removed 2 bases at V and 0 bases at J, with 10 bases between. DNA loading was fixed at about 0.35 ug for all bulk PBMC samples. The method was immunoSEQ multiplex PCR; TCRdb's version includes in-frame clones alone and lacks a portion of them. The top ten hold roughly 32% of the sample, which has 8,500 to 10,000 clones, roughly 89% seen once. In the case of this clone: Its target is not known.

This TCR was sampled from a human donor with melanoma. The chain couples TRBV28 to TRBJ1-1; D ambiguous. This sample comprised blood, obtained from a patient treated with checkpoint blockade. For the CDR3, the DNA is TGTGCCAGCAGTTTAGCCCCTCGGATGAACACTGAAGCTTTCTTT. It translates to CASSLAPRMNTEAFF.